The T cell receptor beta chain under discussion was sequenced for a study of beta chain features in type 1 diabetes. Study overall: Across the samples, 107,917,701 sorted cells were examined in total. Study-wide findings and caveats: In these data, an HLA type influence on TCRB rearrangement remained unresolved.

Sequenced material consisted of expressed TCRB transcripts (all of the isolated RNA was reverse transcribed). Sequencing used immunoSEQ multiplex PCR; TCRdb keeps in-frame clones, though not all of them. There are hundreds of thousands of clones in the sample; roughly 10% occur only once, and about 0.042% lies in the top ten. V shed 3 bases and J shed 3 bases, with 12 bases lying between them. The CDR3 is 14 amino acids. Per germline, CDR1 KGHSH and CDR2 LQKENI. In its sample, this clone was seen a few times. Its specificity is unknown. The V and J genes are TRBV18 and TRBJ2-7; no clear D gene. The sample taken for sequencing was naive CD4+ T cells from blood. The TCR comes from a woman aged 18 to 35 in good health. The CDR3 protein is CASSPTQVFYEQYF. DNA for the CDR3: TGTGCCAGCTCACCGACTCAGGTCTTCTACGAGCAGTACTTC.